The entry below describes one T cell receptor beta chain. Its recognized antigen is unknown. Base qualities are not recorded, but no much larger clone differs from it by a single base. This entry belongs to a study of CD8 T cells in Susac syndrome (dated by TCRdb to about 2019). Describing the broader study: Among the Susac syndrome patients who were sequenced, clinically active disease was present in more than 5 and clinical remission was observed in about eight. Whether CD8+ T cell activation and differentiation in Susac syndrome was antigen driven was tested using repertoire sequencing. Susac syndrome patients were therapy-naive, on corticosteroids (some also receiving IVIg), or on IVIg alone at blood withdrawal. The paper as a whole reports these results and caveats: The number of individuals in the TCR sequencing and HLA analysis was acknowledged as relatively small. The CD4+ T cell repertoire of patients with Susac syndrome showed no detectable clonal expansion.

RNA was extracted using the RNeasy kit, and about 0.45 to 1 ug of the RNA was reverse transcribed with random hexamers. The immunoSEQ multiplex PCR assay, covering 54 Vbeta and 13 Jbeta segments, was used to amplify TCR beta CDR3 regions. PCR amplification bias was corrected by using a synthetic template baseline for primer optimization and computational correction. In the paper's pipeline: Reads were assigned to V, D and J genes according to IMGT and analyzed in immunoSEQ Analyzer, with only productive sequences retained. To calculate clonality, Shannon entropy was normalized by log2 of the number of productive unique sequences and then subtracted from one. For each patient and control, public and private clones were evaluated among the 100 most prevalent clones. Clones were defined as Susac-specific when absent from the healthy and MS cohorts, from over a thousand published viral clones and from other ImmuneACCESS disease sequences. TCRdb's own reprocessing of the public reads used fastp at Q25 and MiXCR and kept productive beta chains. Each record represents a unique CDR3 protein, reported with the most common genes and DNA among its rows. These V and J calls derive from TCRdb rather than the authors' analysis. This sample gives over 65,000 distinct CDR3 sequences in total; about 93% of them show up just once. Of the sample, roughly 0.5% falls within the top ten clones.

Peripheral blood CD8+ and CD4+ T cells from healthy donors, Susac syndrome patients and multiple sclerosis patients were profiled by high-throughput TCR beta sequencing. The Susac syndrome patients fulfilled recently defined diagnostic criteria for either definite or probable disease. Bulk CD8+ and CD4+ T cells were purified magnetically by negative isolation, whereas CD8+ TEMRA cells were enriched by FACS. Blood was collected in EDTA tubes and processed within 24 hours, with PBMCs isolated through density gradient centrifugation. PBMCs intended for TCR sequencing were frozen in liquid nitrogen and were later thawed in a 37 degrees C water bath. Purity of sorted or isolated CD4+, CD8+ and CD8+ TEMRA cells was at least 90%. Germline trimming amounts to 3 bases on V and 7 bases on J, with 9 as the count of junction bases outside the gene matches. The germline V gene encodes CDR1 MGHDK and CDR2 SYGVNS. The CDR3 has 16 amino acids, counting the end cysteine and phenylalanine. Only the CDR3 region is kept as DNA, spanning 48 bases read in frame from base 1.

The rearrangement joined TRBV25-1 to TRBJ2-1; 10 central nucleotides agree with TRBD2. This sequence originates from a human donor with Susac syndrome. What was sequenced was CD4+ T cells from PBMCs. The bases read TGTGCCAGCAGTGATACCGGACTAGCGGTTAATAATGAGCAGTTCTTC. This sequence encodes CASSDTGLAVNNEQFF.